The subject of this entry is one T cell receptor beta chain. The data derive from a study of blood T cell repertoires in COVID-19. Across the whole study: The study drew acute and convalescent COVID-19 samples from the United States, Italy and Spain. PBMCs, B-cell-depleted T cells, or T cells provided the cDNA or gDNA that made up the material.

The authors' processing: From reference gene primer amplification, estimates of nucleated cell counts were derived. The method was immunoSEQ multiplex PCR; TCRdb's version includes in-frame clones alone and lacks a portion of them. Clone size and the V and J calls come from that table; the DNA yielded D and trimming. This sample carries more than 200,000 clones, roughly 80% of them seen once, and the ten largest clones take 8.9%. This CDR3 has 13 residues. V was clipped by 4 bases and J by 7 bases, with 14 bases between them. The germline gives CDR1 SGHRS, CDR2 YFSETQ. The sample comprised peripheral blood. This receptor was obtained from a man older than 75 with acute or convalescent COVID-19. The chain links TRBV5-1 to TRBJ1-2, with D unclear. In DNA form, the CDR3 reads TGCGCCAGCAGCCCCGGGGAGGGCGGTGGCTACACCTTC. Its protein is CASSPGEGGGYTF. The variable domain in full, completed from reference TRBV5-1 and TRBJ1-2, reads KAGVTQTPRYLIKTRGQQVTLSCSPISGHRSVSWYQQTPGQGLQFLFEYFSETQRNKGNFPGRFSGRQFSNSRSEMNVSTLELGDSALYLCASSPGEGGGYTFGSGTRLTVV.